The 14 T cell receptor beta chains below all came from one sample that was sequenced in a study of Ad26.COV2.S vaccination and SARS-CoV-2 variants (dated by TCRdb to the early 2020s). According to the study, the label for this sample's treatment or condition signals: around 19 received Ad26.COV2.S at low or high dose, single or two shots; roughly five received placebo; per-sample allocation not given. Repertoires of vaccine and placebo recipients were sequenced from samples taken on day 63 after the first injection. Library preparation was by the immunoSEQ multiplex PCR assay. TCRdb retrieved this table from immuneACCESS and kept in-frame rearrangements only. Not all clones are present; in checked studies, unresolved V genes account for under half, and no reason is known for the remainder. The sample includes fewer than 500,000 clones, with approximately 92% observed a single time. Of the sample, over 2.5% falls within the top ten clones.

The source material was peripheral blood, sampled in a trial of Ad26.COV2.S vaccine versus placebo. The receptors originated from a person between 18 and 60 years old who received the Ad26.COV2.S COVID-19 vaccine or a placebo.

The V call is TRBV19, the J call TRBJ1-1; possible D gene TRBD1, 5 bases. Trimming cost V 2 bases and J 3 bases, with 10 bases left between them. The CDR3 spans 14 residues. Germline CDR1 is LNHDA and CDR2 is SQIVND (reference sequence). CDR3 sequence (DNA): TGTGCCAGTAGTATACGGGACGGGTACACTGAAGCTTTCTTT. This sequence encodes CASSIRDGYTEAFF.

The J gene is TRBJ1-6, the V gene TRBV12-5, with TRBD1 identical over 9 bases. V trimming: 6 bases; J trimming: 9 bases; junction bases outside the gene matches: 15. The germline V gene has CDR1 LGHNT and CDR2 FRNRAP. The CDR3 loop spans 17 amino acids. For the CDR3, the DNA is TGTGCTAGTGGCCAATGGAACAGGGGGCATATCGTTTCACCCCTCCACTTT. Encoded protein: CASGQWNRGHIVSPLHF. The full variable domain, with the rest looked up from reference TRBV12-5 and TRBJ1-6, is DARVTQTPRHKVTEMGQEVTMRCQPILGHNTVFWYRQTMMQGLELLAYFRNRAPLDDSGMPKDRFSAEMPDATLATLKIQPSEPRDSAVYFCASGQWNRGHIVSPLHFGNGTRLTVT.

This sequence joins TRBV18 and TRBJ2-3; 8 nucleotides agree with TRBD2. The CDR3 length is 16 residues. With V trimmed by 3 bases and J by 5 bases, 10 bases remained unmatched. Germline V CDR1 and CDR2: KGHSH, LQKENI. The DNA for the CDR3 is TGTGCCAGCTCACCTCAACTAGCGGACCGGGGAGATACGCAGTATTTT. The encoded protein is CASSPQLADRGDTQYF.

This rearrangement joins TRBV9 to TRBJ2-5, with D uncertain. V lost 0 bases and J lost 4, with 7 bases in between. The CDR3 spans 13 residues. Germline V gives CDR1 SGDLS, CDR2 YYNGEE. The DNA for the CDR3 is TGTGCCAGCAGCGTAGCCTCCTTAGAGACCCAGTACTTC. Its protein is CASSVASLETQYF.

The chain recombines TRBV6-2 or TRBV6-3 with TRBJ1-5; D possibly corresponds to TRBD1 (5 bases). V dropped 4 bases and J dropped 4 bases, with 14 bases sitting between them. Germline V CDR1 and CDR2: MNHEY, SVGEGT. This CDR3 contains 15 residues. The CDR3: CASSSFQEGNQPQHF. The CDR3 bases are TGTGCCAGCAGTTCCTTTCAGGAGGGGAATCAGCCCCAGCATTTT.

The chain employs TRBV7-9 and TRBJ1-6; no definite D call. With 2 bases removed from V and 8 bases from J, the gap between germline ends came to 7 bases. Germline CDR1 SEHNR, CDR2 FQNEAQ (reference sequence). There are 13 residues in the CDR3. CDR3 in amino acids: CASSLRSDSPLHF. The CDR3 nucleotides read TGTGCCAGCAGCTTACGGTCCGATTCACCCCTCCACTTT.

V is TRBV6-2 or TRBV6-3 and J is TRBJ2-7; 8 bases agree with TRBD2. The length of the CDR3 is 16 residues. Germline CDR1 reads MNHEY; CDR2 reads SVGEGT. V was clipped by 2 bases and J by 0 bases; unmatched bases: 6. The CDR3 protein is CASSYKSGGSSYEQYF. The CDR3 nucleotides are TGTGCCAGCAGTTACAAGAGCGGGGGAAGCTCCTACGAGCAGTACTTC.

The rearrangement uses TRBV7-9 and TRBJ2-1; 10 positions agree with TRBD2. The germline CDR1 and CDR2 sequences are SEHNR and FQNEAQ (reference sequence). CDR3 size: 15 residues. V lost 5 bases and J lost 8; bases outside the gene matches: 9. The CDR3 DNA reads TGTGCCAGCAGCCTCACTAGCGGGATAGGGTATGAGCAGTTCTTC. It translates to CASSLTSGIGYEQFF.

In this sample, this clone turned up once. The chain employs TRBV13 and TRBJ2-7; TRBD2 agrees at 8 bases. The V and J ends lost 3 bases and 7 bases, in that order; junction bases with no gene match: 8. Germline V gene sequence: CDR1 PRHDT, CDR2 FYEKMQ (reference sequence). There are 14 residues in the CDR3. The CDR3 region has the DNA TGTGCCAGCAGCTTCCACCCGGGGGGGCGTGAGCAGTACTTC. Amino acids: CASSFHPGGREQYF.

This clone was observed a single time. This rearrangement joins TRBV7-9 to TRBJ1-1; D remains ambiguous. CDR1 is SEHNR and CDR2 is FQNEAQ in the germline V gene (reference sequence). Deletions cut 5 bases from V and 0 bases from J, with 7 bases between. The CDR3 covers 13 residues. Here the CDR3 reads CASSPLLNTEAFF. Written as DNA, the CDR3 is TGTGCCAGCAGCCCTCTCTTGAACACTGAAGCTTTCTTT.

The V call is TRBV7-2, the J call TRBJ2-2; no definite D call. The V end was cut by 5 bases, the J end by 1 base, with 8 bases between. Per germline, CDR1 SGHTA and CDR2 FQGNSA. This CDR3 is 14 amino acids long. The CDR3 bases are TGTGCCAGCAGCCCCCGACAGAACACCGGGGAGCTGTTTTTT. It is translated as CASSPRQNTGELFF.

The rearrangement joins TRBV7-9 to TRBJ1-4; D remains ambiguous. Germline CDR1 reads SEHNR; CDR2 reads FQNEAQ (reference sequence). CDR3 length: 16 residues. V lost 7 bases to trimming and J lost 3 bases, with 18 bases between them. This chain's CDR3 is CASTPSLRGANEKLFF. The CDR3 region has the DNA TGTGCCAGCACCCCAAGCTTACGGGGAGCTAATGAAAAACTGTTTTTT.

The chain employs TRBV11-3 and TRBJ2-1; tentatively, D is TRBD2 (7 bases). CDR1 is SGHNT, CDR2 YENEEA, per germline. The V end was cut by 5 bases, the J end by 8 bases, with 16 bases between. This CDR3 is 14 amino acids long. CDR3 in DNA: TGTGCCAGCAGCCTAAGGGGGGGCAGGGATGAGCAGTTCTTC. Translated, it gives CASSLRGGRDEQFF.

V usage is TRBV7-3 and J usage is TRBJ1-5; D uncertain. The V and J ends lost 0 bases and 4 bases respectively, with 16 bases between them. The germline V gene encodes CDR1 SGHTA and CDR2 FQGTGA. This CDR3 is 17 amino acids long. For the CDR3, the DNA is TGTGCCAGCAGCTTAACGTGGGTGTGCAGGAAAAATCAGCCCCAGCATTTT. It translates to CASSLTWVCRKNQPQHF.